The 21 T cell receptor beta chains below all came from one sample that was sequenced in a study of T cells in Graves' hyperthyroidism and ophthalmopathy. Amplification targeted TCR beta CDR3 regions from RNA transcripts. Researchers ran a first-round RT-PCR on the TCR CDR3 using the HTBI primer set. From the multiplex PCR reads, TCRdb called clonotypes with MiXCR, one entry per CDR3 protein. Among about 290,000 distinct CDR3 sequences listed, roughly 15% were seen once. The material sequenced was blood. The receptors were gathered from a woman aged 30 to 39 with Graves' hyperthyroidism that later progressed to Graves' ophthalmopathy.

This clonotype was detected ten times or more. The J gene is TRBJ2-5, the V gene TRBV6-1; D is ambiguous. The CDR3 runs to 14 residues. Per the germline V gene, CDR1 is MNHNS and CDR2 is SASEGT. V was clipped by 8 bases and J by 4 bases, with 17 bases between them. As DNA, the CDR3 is TGTGCCAGCTGTTCCAGCCTCGGTGGAGAGACCCAGTACTTC. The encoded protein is CASCSSLGGETQYF.

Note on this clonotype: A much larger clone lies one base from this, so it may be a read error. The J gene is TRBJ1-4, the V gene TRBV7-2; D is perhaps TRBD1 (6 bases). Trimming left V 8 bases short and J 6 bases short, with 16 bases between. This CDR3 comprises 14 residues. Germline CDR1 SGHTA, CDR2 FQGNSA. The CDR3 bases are TGTGCCAGCGGCCAGGGGAGGGATGATGAAAAACTGTTTTTT. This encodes CASGQGRDDEKLFF.

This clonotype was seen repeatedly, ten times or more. CDR3 loop: CASSLTRTSGGSNEQFF. The CDR3, as DNA: TGTGCCAGCAGCTTAACGCGAACTAGCGGGGGCAGCAATGAGCAGTTCTTC. The chain recombines TRBV7-3 with TRBJ2-1; 11 nucleotides align to TRBD2. Germline V CDR1 and CDR2: SGHTA, FQGTGA. The CDR3 has 17 residues. V was clipped by 0 bases and J by 6 bases; unmatched bases: 7.

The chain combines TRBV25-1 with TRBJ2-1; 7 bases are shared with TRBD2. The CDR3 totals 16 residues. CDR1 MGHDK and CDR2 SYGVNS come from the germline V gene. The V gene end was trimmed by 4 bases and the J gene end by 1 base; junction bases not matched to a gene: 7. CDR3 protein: CASSGVGEGSYNEQFF. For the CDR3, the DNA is TGTGCCAGCAGTGGTGTCGGGGAGGGGTCCTACAATGAGCAGTTCTTC.

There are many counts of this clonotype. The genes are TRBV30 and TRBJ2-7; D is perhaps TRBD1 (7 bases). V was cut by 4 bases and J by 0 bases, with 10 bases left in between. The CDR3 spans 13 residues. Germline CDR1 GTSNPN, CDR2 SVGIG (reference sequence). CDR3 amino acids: CAWTGGNSYEQYF. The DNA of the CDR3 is TGTGCCTGGACAGGGGGGAACTCCTACGAGCAGTACTTC.

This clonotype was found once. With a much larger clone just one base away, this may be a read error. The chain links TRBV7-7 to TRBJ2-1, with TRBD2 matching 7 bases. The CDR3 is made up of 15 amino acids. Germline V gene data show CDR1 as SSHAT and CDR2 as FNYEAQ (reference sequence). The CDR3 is CASNLESGIAGEQFF. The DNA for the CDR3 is TGTGCTAGCAACTTAGAGAGCGGGATAGCCGGTGAGCAGTTCTTC. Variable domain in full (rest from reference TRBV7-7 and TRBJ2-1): GAGVSQSPRYKVTKRGQDVTLRCDPISSHATLYWYQQALGQGPEFLTYFNYEAQPDKSGLPSDRFSAERPEGSISTLTIQRTEQRDSAMYRCASNLESGIAGEQFFGPGTRLTVL.

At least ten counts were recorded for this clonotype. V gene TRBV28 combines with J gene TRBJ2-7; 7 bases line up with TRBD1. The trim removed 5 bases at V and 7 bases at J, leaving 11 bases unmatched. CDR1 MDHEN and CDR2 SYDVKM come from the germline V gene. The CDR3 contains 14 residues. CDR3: CASSPWDSAEEQYF. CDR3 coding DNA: TGTGCCAGCAGTCCATGGGACAGTGCGGAGGAGCAGTACTTC.

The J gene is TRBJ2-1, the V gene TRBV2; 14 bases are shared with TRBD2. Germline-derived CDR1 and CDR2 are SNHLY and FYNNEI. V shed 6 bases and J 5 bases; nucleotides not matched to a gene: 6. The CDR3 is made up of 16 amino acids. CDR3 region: CASRTGTSGSNNEQFF. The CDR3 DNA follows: TGTGCCAGCAGGACCGGGACTAGCGGGAGTAACAATGAGCAGTTCTTC.

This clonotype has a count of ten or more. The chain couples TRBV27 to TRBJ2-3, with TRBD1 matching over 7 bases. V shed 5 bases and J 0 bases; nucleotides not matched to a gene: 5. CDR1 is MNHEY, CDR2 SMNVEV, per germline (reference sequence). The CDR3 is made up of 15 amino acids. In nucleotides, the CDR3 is TGTGCCAGCAGTATTACGGGACAGAGCACAGATACGCAGTATTTT. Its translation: CASSITGQSTDTQYF.

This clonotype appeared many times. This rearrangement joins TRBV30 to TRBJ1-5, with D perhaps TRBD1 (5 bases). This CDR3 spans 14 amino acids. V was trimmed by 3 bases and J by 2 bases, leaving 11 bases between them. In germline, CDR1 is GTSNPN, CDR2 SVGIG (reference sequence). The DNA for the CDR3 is TGTGCCTGGAGCCCTTGGGGGGGCAATCAGCCCCAGCATTTT. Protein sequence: CAWSPWGGNQPQHF.

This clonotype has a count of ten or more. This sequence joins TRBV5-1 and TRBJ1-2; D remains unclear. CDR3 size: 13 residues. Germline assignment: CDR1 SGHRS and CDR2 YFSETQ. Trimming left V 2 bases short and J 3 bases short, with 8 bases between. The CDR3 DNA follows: TGCGCCAGCAGCTTTAGGGCAGACTATGGCTACACCTTC. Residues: CASSFRADYGYTF.

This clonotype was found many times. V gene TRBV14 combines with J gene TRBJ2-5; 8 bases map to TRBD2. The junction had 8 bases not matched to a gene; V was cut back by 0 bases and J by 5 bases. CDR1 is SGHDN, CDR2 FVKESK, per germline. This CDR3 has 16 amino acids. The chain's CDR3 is CASSQEKAGVWETQYF. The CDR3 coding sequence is TGTGCCAGCAGCCAAGAAAAAGCGGGAGTTTGGGAGACCCAGTACTTC.

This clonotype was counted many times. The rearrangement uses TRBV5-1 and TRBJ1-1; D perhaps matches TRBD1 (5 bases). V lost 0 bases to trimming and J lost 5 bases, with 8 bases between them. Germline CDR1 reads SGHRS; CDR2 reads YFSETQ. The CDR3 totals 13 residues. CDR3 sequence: CASSLAAGTEAFF. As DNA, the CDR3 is TGCGCCAGCAGCTTGGCCGCAGGGACTGAAGCTTTCTTT. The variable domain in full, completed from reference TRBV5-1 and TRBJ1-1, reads KAGVTQTPRYLIKTRGQQVTLSCSPISGHRSVSWYQQTPGQGLQFLFEYFSETQRNKGNFPGRFSGRQFSNSRSEMNVSTLELGDSALYLCASSLAAGTEAFFGQGTRLTVV.

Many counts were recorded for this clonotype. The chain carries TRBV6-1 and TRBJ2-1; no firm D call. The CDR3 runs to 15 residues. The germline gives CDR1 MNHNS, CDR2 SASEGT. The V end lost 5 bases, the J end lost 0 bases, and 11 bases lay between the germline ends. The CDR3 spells CASSPVPSSYNEQFF. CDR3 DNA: TGTGCCAGCAGTCCCGTCCCGAGCTCCTACAATGAGCAGTTCTTC.

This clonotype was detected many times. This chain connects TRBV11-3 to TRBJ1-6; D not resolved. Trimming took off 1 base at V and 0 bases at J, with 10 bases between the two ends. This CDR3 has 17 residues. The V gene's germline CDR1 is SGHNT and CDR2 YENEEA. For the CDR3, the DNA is TGTGCCAGCAGCTTAGGTTCCCGGAGCTCCTATAATTCACCCCTCCACTTT. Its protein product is CASSLGSRSSYNSPLHF.

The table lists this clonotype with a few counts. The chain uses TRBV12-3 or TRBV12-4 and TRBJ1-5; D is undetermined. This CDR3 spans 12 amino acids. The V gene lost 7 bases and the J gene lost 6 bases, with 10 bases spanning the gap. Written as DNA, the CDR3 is TGTGCCAGCACCCTGGACGGTCAGCCCCAGCATTTT. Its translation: CASTLDGQPQHF.

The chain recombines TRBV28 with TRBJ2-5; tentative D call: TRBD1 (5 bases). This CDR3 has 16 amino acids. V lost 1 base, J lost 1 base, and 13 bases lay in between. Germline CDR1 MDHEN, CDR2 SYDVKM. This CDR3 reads CASSLFPGAPQETQYF. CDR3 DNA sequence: TGTGCCAGCAGTTTATTCCCTGGGGCACCCCAAGAGACCCAGTACTTC.

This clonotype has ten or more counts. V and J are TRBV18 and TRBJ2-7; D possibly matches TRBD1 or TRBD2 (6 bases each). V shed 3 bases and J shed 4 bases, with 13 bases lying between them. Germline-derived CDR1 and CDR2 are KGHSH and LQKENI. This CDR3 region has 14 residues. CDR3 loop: CASSPPGGEYEQYF. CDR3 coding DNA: TGTGCCAGCTCACCTCCCGGGGGCGAGTACGAGCAGTACTTC.

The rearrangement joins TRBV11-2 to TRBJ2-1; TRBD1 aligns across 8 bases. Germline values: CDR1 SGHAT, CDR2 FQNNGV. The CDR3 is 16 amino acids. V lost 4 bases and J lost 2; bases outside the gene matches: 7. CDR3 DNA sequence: TGTGCCAGCAGCTCGGACAGGGCAGGGACCTACAATGAGCAGTTCTTC. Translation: CASSSDRAGTYNEQFF.

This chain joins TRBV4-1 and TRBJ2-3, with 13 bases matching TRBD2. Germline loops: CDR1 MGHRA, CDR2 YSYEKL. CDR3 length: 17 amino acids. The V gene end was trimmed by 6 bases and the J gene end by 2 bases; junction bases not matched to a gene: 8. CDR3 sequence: CASRSLGLAGLTDTQYF. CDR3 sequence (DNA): TGCGCCAGCAGGTCCTTGGGACTAGCGGGACTCACAGATACGCAGTATTTT.

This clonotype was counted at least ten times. CDR3 in amino acids: CSVDSPNTYEQYF. DNA for the CDR3: TGCAGCGTTGACAGCCCTAATACCTACGAGCAGTACTTC. The chain uses TRBV29-1 and TRBJ2-7; D gene ambiguous. Looked up from germline, CDR1 is SQVTM and CDR2 is ANQGSEA. V dropped 3 bases and J dropped 2 bases, with 11 bases sitting between them. The CDR3 is 13 residues long.